The 3 T cell receptor beta chains below were found in one sample sequenced in a study of shared clonotypes between healthy human individuals. Produced via immunoSEQ multiplex PCR; TCRdb's table is partial and in-frame only. The data show around 2.5 million clones, roughly 93% seen once. Sequenced input: naive CD4+ T cells from PBMCs. Specified subset: CD45RA+ positively selected. The receptors were gathered from a man aged 18 to 30 in good health. Some clones in this sample may be carry-over from other donors' samples.

The J gene is TRBJ2-1, the V gene TRBV28, with 7 bases aligning to TRBD2. Losses at the gene ends were 4 bases for V and 4 bases for J; bases not matched to a gene: 10. This CDR3 is built from 16 residues. Germline V gene lookup returns CDR1 MDHEN and CDR2 SYDVKM. The CDR3 loop reads CASSSGGSGLYNEQFF. The CDR3, as DNA: TGTGCCAGCAGTTCCGGGGGGAGCGGGTTATACAATGAGCAGTTCTTC.

This chain uses TRBV19 with TRBJ2-1; D uncertain. This CDR3 comprises 14 residues. The germline V gene encodes CDR1 LNHDA and CDR2 SQIVND (reference sequence). V was clipped by 6 bases and J by 2 bases, with 11 bases between them. CDR3 bases: TGTGCCAGTAGGGGGTCAGGTCCCTACAATGAGCAGTTCTTC. Its protein is CASRGSGPYNEQFF. The variable domain in full, with the rest retrieved from reference TRBV19 and TRBJ2-1, is DGGITQSPKYLFRKEGQNVTLSCEQNLNHDAMYWYRQDPGQGLRLIYYSQIVNDFQKGDIAEGYSVSREKKESFPLTVTSAQKNPTAFYLCASRGSGPYNEQFFGPGTRLTVL.

The table lists this clone with a few counts. Other nucleotide sequences in the sample specify the same CDR3. The rearrangement uses TRBV28 and TRBJ1-1; no definite D call. Trimming removed 10 bases at V and 2 bases at J, with 5 bases between. Germline V gene lookup returns CDR1 MDHEN and CDR2 SYDVKM. The CDR3 consists of 10 residues. The chain's CDR3 is CATGNTEAFF. The CDR3 DNA follows: TGTGCCACCGGAAACACTGAAGCTTTCTTT.